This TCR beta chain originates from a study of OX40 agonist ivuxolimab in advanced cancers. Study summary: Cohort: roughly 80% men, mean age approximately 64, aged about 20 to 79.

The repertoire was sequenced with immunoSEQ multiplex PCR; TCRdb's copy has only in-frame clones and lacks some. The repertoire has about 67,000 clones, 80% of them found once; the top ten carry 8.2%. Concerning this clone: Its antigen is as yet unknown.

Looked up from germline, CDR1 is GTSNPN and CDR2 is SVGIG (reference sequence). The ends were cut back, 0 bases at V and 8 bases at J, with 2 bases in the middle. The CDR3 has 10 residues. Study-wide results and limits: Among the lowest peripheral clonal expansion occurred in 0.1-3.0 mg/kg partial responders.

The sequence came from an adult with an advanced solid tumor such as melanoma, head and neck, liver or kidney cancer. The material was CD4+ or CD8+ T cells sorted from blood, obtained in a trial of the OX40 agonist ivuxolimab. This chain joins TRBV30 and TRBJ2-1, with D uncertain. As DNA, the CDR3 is TGTGCCTGGAGTGTAGATGAGCAGTTCTTC. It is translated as CAWSVDEQFF.